Sequencing of this TCR beta chain was carried out in a study of blood T cell repertoires in COVID-19. On the study more broadly: Sites across the United States, Italy and Spain contributed samples from acute and convalescent COVID-19.

Data came from immunoSEQ multiplex PCR; TCRdb stores just in-frame clones and leaves some out. Of more than 100,000 clones in the sample, approximately 83% were seen once. This clonotype originated in a woman aged 65 to 85 with acute or convalescent COVID-19. Material for sequencing was peripheral blood.

The CDR3 loop reads CASSITGGWNTEAFF. The CDR3 coding sequence is TGTGCCAGTAGTATAACAGGGGGCTGGAACACTGAAGCTTTCTTT. This sequence joins TRBV19 and TRBJ1-1; TRBD1 matches 9 bases. Germline CDR1 reads LNHDA; CDR2 reads SQIVND (reference sequence). This CDR3 has 15 amino acids. The V segment lost 2 bases and the J segment 1 base; nucleotides outside the gene matches: 2.